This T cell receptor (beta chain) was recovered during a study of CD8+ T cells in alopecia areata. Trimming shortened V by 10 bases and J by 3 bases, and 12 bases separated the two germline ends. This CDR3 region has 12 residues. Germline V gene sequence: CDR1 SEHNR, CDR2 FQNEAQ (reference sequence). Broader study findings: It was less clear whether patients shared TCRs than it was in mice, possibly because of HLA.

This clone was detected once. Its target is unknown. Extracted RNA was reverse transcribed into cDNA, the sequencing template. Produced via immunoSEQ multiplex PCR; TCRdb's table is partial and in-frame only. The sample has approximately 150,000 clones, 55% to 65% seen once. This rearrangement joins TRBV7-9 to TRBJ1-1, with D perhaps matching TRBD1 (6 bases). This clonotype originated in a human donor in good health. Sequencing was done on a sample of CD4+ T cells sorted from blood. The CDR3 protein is CATGQRYTEAFF. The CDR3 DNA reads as TGTGCCACCGGACAGAGATACACTGAAGCTTTCTTT.